This T cell receptor beta chain emerged from a study of T cell responses to AZD1222 COVID-19 vaccine. Sequenced by immunoSEQ multiplex PCR; TCRdb stores in-frame clones only, minus some. The sample lists around 130,000 clones, 80% to 95% occurring once. This CDR3 is built from 15 residues. Trimming pared 4 bases from V and 0 bases from J, leaving 14 bases between. CDR1 is SGHDT, CDR2 YYEEEE, per germline. Overall study findings and caveats: Spike regions recognized by vaccine-associated CD4 TCRs spanned the protein, led by 160-218 and 743-854.

This clone appeared a few times. Its specificity is not known. This chain links TRBV5-6 with TRBJ2-7; possibly TRBD1 for D (6 bases). The receptor's source is an adult who received the MenACWY meningococcal vaccine as a control. The source was peripheral blood, collected 28 days after the second dose of the MenACWY control vaccine. The CDR3 spells CASSPGTLSSYEQYF. CDR3 DNA: TGTGCCAGCAGCCCCGGGACACTAAGCTCCTACGAGCAGTACTTC.